This T cell receptor beta chain was captured by sequencing in a study of cytomegalovirus exposure and HLA in healthy donors. Study context: The use of the same platform for the roughly 110 validation repertoires and the roughly 670 first-cohort repertoires was reported by a later analysis.

The CDR3 extends over 11 amino acids. Looked up from germline, CDR1 is MNHEY and CDR2 is SMNVEV (reference sequence). Profiled with immunoSEQ multiplex PCR; TCRdb holds only in-frame clones, not every one. In the table there are over 200,000 clones, 88% of which are singletons. This clone was detected only a few times. A read error may produce the germline difference seen at one junction end. This TCR was sampled from a woman aged 18-29 years in good health and CMV-seronegative. This rearrangement joins TRBV27 to TRBJ1-1; unclear D gene. Specimen: PBMCs. CDR3 in amino acids: CASGLGAEAFF. DNA of the CDR3: TGTGCCAGCGGTTTGGGAGCTGAAGCTTTCTTT.